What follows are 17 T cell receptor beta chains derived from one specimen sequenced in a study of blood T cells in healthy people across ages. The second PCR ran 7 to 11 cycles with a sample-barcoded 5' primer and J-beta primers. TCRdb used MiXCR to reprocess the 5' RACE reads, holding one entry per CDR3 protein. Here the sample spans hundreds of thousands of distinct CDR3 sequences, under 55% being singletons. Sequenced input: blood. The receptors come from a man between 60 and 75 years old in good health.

The CDR3 nucleotides read TGTGCCAGCGGGGGGAAGGTAACCTACGAGCAGTACTTC. Translating it yields CASGGKVTYEQYF. The chain couples TRBV7-2 to TRBJ2-7, with a tentative D call TRBD2 (6 bases). Trimming cost V 8 bases and J 2 bases, with 13 bases left between them. CDR3 size: 13 residues. Germline V gives CDR1 SGHTA, CDR2 FQGNSA.

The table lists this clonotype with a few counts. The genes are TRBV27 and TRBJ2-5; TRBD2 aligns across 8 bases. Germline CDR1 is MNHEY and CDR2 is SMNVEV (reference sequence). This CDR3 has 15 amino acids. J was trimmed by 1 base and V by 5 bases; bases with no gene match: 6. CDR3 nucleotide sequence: TGTGCCAGCAGTACTGGACTAGCCCGCCAAGAGACCCAGTACTTC. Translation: CASSTGLARQETQYF.

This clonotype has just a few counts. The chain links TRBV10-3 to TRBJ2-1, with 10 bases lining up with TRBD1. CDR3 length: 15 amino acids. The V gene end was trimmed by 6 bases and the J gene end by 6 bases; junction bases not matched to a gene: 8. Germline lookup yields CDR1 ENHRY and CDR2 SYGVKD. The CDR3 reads CAIRKSRDRGNEQFF. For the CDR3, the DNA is TGTGCCATCAGAAAGTCCCGGGACAGGGGCAATGAGCAGTTCTTC.

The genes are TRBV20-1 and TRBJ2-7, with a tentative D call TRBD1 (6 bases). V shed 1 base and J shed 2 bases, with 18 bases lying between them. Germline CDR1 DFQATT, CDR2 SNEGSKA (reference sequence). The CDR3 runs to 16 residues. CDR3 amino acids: CSARGSNQGPAYEQYF. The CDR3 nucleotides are TGCAGTGCTAGAGGCAGTAATCAGGGGCCGGCCTACGAGCAGTACTTC.

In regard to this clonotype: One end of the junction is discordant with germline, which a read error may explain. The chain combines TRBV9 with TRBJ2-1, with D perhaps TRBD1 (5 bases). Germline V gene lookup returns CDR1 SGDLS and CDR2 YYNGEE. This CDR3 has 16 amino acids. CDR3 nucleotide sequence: TGTGCCAGCAGTCCCTCCCAGGGTCCCTCCTACACTGAGCAGTTCTTC. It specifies CASSPSQGPSYTEQFF.

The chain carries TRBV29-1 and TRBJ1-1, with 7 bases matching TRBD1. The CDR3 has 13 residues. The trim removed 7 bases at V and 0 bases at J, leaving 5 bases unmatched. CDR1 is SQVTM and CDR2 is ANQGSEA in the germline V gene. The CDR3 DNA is TGCAGCGCCGGGGGACAGCTGAACACTGAAGCTTTCTTT. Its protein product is CSAGGQLNTEAFF.

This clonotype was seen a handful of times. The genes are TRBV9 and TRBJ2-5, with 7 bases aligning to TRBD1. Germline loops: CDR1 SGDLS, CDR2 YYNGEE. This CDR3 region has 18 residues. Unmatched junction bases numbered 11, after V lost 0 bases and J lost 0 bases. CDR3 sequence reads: CASSVATGASSYQETQYF. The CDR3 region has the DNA TGTGCCAGCAGCGTAGCTACAGGGGCTAGCTCGTACCAAGAGACCCAGTACTTC. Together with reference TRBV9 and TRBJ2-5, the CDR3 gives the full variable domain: DSGVTQTPKHLITATGQRVTLRCSPRSGDLSVYWYQQSLDQGLQFLIQYYNGEERAKGNILERFSAQQFPDLHSELNLSSLELGDSALYFCASSVATGASSYQETQYFGPGTRLLVL.

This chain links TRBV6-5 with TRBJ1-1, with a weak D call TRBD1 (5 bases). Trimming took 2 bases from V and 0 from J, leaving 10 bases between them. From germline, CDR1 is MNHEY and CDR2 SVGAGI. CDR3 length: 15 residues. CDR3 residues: CASSYGRGLNTEAFF. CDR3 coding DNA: TGTGCCAGCAGTTACGGCCGGGGACTGAACACTGAAGCTTTCTTT.

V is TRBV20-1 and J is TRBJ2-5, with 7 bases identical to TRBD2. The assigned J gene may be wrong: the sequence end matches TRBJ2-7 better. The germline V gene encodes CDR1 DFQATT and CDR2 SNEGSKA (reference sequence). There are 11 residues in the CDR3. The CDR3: CSAWDYTEQYF. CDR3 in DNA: TGCAGTGCCTGGGACTACACCGAGCAGTACTTC.

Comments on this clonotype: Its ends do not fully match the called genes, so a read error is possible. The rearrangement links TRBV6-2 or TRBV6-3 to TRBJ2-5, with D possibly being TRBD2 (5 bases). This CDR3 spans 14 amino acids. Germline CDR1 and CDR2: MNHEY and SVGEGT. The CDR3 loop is CASSYGERREAQYF. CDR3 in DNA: TGTGCCAGCAGTTACGGGGAGCGACGAGAGGCCCAGTACTTC.

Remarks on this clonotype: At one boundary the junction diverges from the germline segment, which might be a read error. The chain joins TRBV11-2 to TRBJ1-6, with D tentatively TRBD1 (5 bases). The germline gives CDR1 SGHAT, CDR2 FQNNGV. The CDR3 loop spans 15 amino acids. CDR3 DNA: TGTGCCAGTAGCTTAGAAGCGGGGGGGAATTCACCCCTCCACTTT. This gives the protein CASSLEAGGNSPLHF.

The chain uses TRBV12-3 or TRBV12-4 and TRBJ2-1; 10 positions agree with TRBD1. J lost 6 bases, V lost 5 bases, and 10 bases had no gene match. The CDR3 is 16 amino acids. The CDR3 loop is CASSPSGTGVSNEQFF. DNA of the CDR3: TGTGCCAGCAGTCCCTCCGGGACAGGGGTTTCCAATGAGCAGTTCTTC.

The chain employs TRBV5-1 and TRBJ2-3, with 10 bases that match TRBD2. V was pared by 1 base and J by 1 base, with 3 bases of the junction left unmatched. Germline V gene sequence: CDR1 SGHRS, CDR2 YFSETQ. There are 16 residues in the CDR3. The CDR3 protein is CASSLNLAGGTDTQYF. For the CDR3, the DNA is TGCGCCAGCAGCTTGAATCTAGCGGGGGGCACAGATACGCAGTATTTT.

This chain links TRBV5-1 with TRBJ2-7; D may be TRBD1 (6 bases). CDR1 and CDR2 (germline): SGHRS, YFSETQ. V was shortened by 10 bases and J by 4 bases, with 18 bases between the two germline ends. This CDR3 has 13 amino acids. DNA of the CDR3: TGCGCCTCTCCCATGGGGGCTAGGTACGAGCAGTACTTC. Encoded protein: CASPMGARYEQYF.

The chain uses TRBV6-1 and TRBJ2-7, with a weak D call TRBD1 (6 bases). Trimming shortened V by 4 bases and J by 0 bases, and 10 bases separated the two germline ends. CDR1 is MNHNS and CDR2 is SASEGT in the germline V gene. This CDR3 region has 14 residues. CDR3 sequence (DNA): TGTGCCAGCAGTGGGACAGTTCTCTCCTACGAGCAGTACTTC. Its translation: CASSGTVLSYEQYF.

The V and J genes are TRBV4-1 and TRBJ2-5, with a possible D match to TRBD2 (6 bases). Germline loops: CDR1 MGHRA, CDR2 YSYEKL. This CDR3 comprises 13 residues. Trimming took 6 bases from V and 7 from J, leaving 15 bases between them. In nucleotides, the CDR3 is TGCGCCAGCAGAAAGGAGGGGAAGGTGACCCAGTACTTC. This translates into CASRKEGKVTQYF.

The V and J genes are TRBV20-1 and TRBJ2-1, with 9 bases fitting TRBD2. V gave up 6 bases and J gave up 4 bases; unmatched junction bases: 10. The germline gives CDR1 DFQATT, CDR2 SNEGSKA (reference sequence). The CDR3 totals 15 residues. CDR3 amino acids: CSALSAGGRYNEQFF. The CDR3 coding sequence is TGCAGTGCCCTTTCGGCGGGGGGGCGTTACAATGAGCAGTTCTTC.